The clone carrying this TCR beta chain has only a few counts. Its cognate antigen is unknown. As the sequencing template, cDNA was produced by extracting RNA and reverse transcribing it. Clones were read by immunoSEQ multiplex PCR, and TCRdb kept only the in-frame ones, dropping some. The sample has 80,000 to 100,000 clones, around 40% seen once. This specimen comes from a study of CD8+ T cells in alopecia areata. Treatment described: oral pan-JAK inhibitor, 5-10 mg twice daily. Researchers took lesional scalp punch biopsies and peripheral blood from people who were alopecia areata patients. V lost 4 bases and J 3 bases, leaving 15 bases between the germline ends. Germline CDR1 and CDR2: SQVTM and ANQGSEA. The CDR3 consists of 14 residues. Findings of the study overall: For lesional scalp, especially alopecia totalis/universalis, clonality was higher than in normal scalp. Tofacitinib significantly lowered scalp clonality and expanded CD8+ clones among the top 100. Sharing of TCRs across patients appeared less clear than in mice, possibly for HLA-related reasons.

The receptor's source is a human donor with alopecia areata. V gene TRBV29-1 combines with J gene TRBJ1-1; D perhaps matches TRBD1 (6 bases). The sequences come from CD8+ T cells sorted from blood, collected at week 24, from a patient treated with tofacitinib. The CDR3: CSVVHGGPHTEAFF. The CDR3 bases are TGCAGCGTTGTTCACGGGGGGCCGCACACTGAAGCTTTCTTT.